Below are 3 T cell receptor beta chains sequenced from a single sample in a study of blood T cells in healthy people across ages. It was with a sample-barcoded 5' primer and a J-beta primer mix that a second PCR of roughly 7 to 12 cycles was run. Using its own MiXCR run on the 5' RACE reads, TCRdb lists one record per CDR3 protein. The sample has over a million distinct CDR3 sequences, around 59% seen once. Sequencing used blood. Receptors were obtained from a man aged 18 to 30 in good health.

Here the CDR3 reads CASSLDRRSTDTQYF. For the CDR3, the DNA is TGTGCCAGCAGCCTCGACAGGAGAAGCACAGATACGCAGTATTTT. The V gene is TRBV7-2, the J gene TRBJ2-3, with a weak D call TRBD1 (6 bases). The length of the CDR3 is 15 residues. Germline loops: CDR1 SGHTA, CDR2 FQGNSA. V shed 5 bases and J shed 0 bases, with 12 bases lying between them.

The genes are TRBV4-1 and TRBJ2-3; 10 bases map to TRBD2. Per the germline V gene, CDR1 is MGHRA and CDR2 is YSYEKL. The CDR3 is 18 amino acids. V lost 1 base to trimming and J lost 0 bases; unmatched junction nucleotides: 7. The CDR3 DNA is TGCGCCAGCAGCCAAGCTTTAACTAGCGGGGTTAGCACAGATACGCAGTATTTT. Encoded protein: CASSQALTSGVSTDTQYF.

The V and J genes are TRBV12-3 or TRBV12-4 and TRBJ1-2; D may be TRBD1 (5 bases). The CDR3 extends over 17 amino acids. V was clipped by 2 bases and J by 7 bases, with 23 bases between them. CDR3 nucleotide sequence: TGTGCCAGCAGTTTATTCTCAGGCGGGAAGGGACTAGGTGGCTACACCTTC. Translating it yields CASSLFSGGKGLGGYTF.